Each of the 18 T cell receptor beta chains below was sequenced from the same sample in a study of cytomegalovirus exposure and HLA in healthy donors. The PCR contained 60 Vbeta and 13 Jbeta primers. The data were produced by immunoSEQ multiplex PCR, yet TCRdb's version contains in-frame clones alone and is incomplete. This sample yields fewer than 200,000 clones, of which 65% to 70% are seen a single time; just under 4.5% belongs to the top ten. The sample was PBMCs. These receptors were obtained from a young woman in good health and CMV-seropositive.

This clone has just a few counts. The rearrangement links TRBV6-7 to TRBJ2-7; 7 nucleotides agree with TRBD2. TRBV6-7 is marked as an open reading frame, function uncertain. This CDR3 has 13 amino acids. V gave up 9 bases and J gave up 5 bases; unmatched junction bases: 10. The CDR3 is CASECWEGHEQYF. The CDR3 region has the DNA TGTGCCAGTGAATGTTGGGAGGGCCACGAGCAGTACTTC.

A few counts support this clone. The rearrangement joins TRBV6-7 to TRBJ1-5; a weak D match, TRBD1 (6 bases). TRBV6-7 is identified as an open reading frame with a role that is uncertain. This CDR3 spans 14 amino acids. The germline V and J ends were trimmed by 7 bases and 3 bases, with 13 bases remaining between them. In DNA form, the CDR3 reads TGTGCCAGCACCCCTAAGGGGGTCAATCAGCCCCAGCATTTT. This encodes CASTPKGVNQPQHF.

In DNA, the CDR3 is TGTGCCAGCAGCCCGGTAGACAGGGGGTCAGTTACATCAGGGGCCAACGTCCTGACTTTC. This encodes CASSPVDRGSVTSGANVLTF. V usage is TRBV27 and J usage is TRBJ2-6; 9 nucleotides line up with TRBD1. The germline V gene encodes CDR1 MNHEY and CDR2 SMNVEV (reference sequence). V lost 6 bases, J lost 4 bases, and 19 bases stayed unmatched. There are 20 residues in the CDR3.

The chain is built from TRBV4-1 and TRBJ1-2, with D maybe TRBD1 (6 bases). Trimming cost V 6 bases and J 5 bases, with 10 bases left between them. Germline loops: CDR1 MGHRA, CDR2 YSYEKL. The CDR3 totals 12 residues. The CDR3 nucleotides are TGCGCCAGCAGAAACAGGGAATATGGCTACACCTTC. Protein product: CASRNREYGYTF.

J is TRBJ2-1 and V is TRBV6-1; D possibly corresponds to TRBD2 (6 bases). In germline, CDR1 is MNHNS, CDR2 SASEGT. The CDR3 runs 15 residues. Trimming stripped 6 bases from V and 6 bases from J, with 18 bases between. CDR3 nucleotide sequence: TGTGCCAGCAGGGGGGACTTAAATTTGATCAATGAGCAGTTCTTC. It codes for CASRGDLNLINEQFF.

The chain employs TRBV4-3 and TRBJ1-2; D gene ambiguous. V shed 0 bases and J shed 7 bases, with 15 bases lying between them. Germline CDR1 LGHNA, CDR2 YSLEER. This CDR3 is 15 amino acids long. The CDR3 region is CASSQDGFDNSGYTF. In DNA form, the CDR3 reads TGCGCCAGCAGCCAAGATGGTTTCGACAATAGTGGCTACACCTTC.

This chain connects TRBV4-3 to TRBJ2-3; 7 bases align to TRBD1. Trimming at V came to 2 bases and at J to 1 base, leaving 3 bases not matched to a gene. CDR1 and CDR2 from the germline V gene are LGHNA and YSLEER. This CDR3 is built from 15 residues. CDR3 sequence: CASSQRDSGTDTQYF. The CDR3 DNA follows: TGCGCCAGCAGCCAAAGGGACAGTGGCACAGATACGCAGTATTTT.

This clone was seen more than once but under ten times. V usage is TRBV5-6 and J usage is TRBJ1-2; D is unclear. This CDR3 comprises 11 residues. Germline CDR1 and CDR2: SGHDT and YYEEEE. The V end lost 2 bases, the J end lost 3 bases, and 2 bases lay between the germline ends. The CDR3 is CASSFYYGYTF. As DNA, the CDR3 is TGTGCCAGCAGCTTCTACTATGGCTACACCTTC.

This sequence joins TRBV19 and TRBJ2-7; 7 nucleotides align to TRBD2. Germline CDR1 is LNHDA and CDR2 is SQIVND (reference sequence). The V and J ends lost 3 bases and 6 bases, in that order; junction bases with no gene match: 2. CDR3 length equals 12 residues. CDR3 sequence: CASSIGGGEQYF. The CDR3 bases are TGTGCCAGTAGTATTGGGGGGGGCGAGCAGTACTTC.

The chain is built from TRBV5-1 and TRBJ2-5; maybe TRBD1 (5 bases). Trimming took off 3 bases at V and 0 bases at J, with 9 bases between the two ends. The CDR3 length is 14 residues. CDR1 is SGHRS and CDR2 is YFSETQ in the germline V gene. The CDR3 loop is CASSYQTDQETQYF. The CDR3 DNA is TGCGCCAGCAGCTACCAGACAGACCAAGAGACCCAGTACTTC.

J is TRBJ2-7 and V is TRBV10-2; a possible D gene is TRBD2 (7 bases). Trimming removed 6 bases at V and 9 bases at J, with 21 bases between. CDR1 and CDR2 from the germline V gene are WSHSY and SAAADI. The CDR3 contains 14 residues. CDR3 coding DNA: TGCGCCAGCAGGAAGGGGGGGGACCACGAGGGGCAGTACTTC. It yields the protein CASRKGGDHEGQYF.

The genes are TRBV19 and TRBJ2-7, with 8 nucleotides matching TRBD2. There are 15 residues in the CDR3. Germline loops: CDR1 LNHDA, CDR2 SQIVND (reference sequence). V lost 6 bases, J lost 2 bases, and 9 bases stayed unmatched. The CDR3 nucleotides are TGTGCCAGTAGCCTAAGCGGGAGTGGGGCCTACGAGCAGTACTTC. Protein: CASSLSGSGAYEQYF.

The chain carries TRBV12-5 and TRBJ2-3, with TRBD2 identical over 12 bases. Germline V gives CDR1 LGHNT, CDR2 FRNRAP. Germline trimming cut 6 bases from V and 2 bases from J; bases unmatched to any gene: 6. This CDR3 spans 16 amino acids. CDR3 sequence: CASGELAGGLTDTQYF. In nucleotides, the CDR3 is TGTGCTAGTGGGGAACTAGCGGGAGGCCTCACAGATACGCAGTATTTT.

The rearrangement uses TRBV4-1 and TRBJ2-7; 7 bases line up with TRBD1. The CDR3 has 13 residues. J was trimmed by 2 bases and V by 3 bases; bases with no gene match: 1. Looked up from germline, CDR1 is MGHRA and CDR2 is YSYEKL. The CDR3 protein is CASSQDRPYEQYF. The CDR3 region has the DNA TGCGCCAGCAGCCAGGACAGGCCCTACGAGCAGTACTTC.

The chain joins TRBV5-4 to TRBJ2-7; 9 nucleotides agree with TRBD2. There are 17 residues in the CDR3. Germline V lookup: CDR1 SGHNT, CDR2 YYREEE (reference sequence). V trimming: 0 bases; J trimming: 0 bases; junction bases outside the gene matches: 7. In DNA form, the CDR3 reads TGTGCCAGCAGCTTGGGTGCTAGCGGGGTTATCTCCTACGAGCAGTACTTC. It codes for CASSLGASGVISYEQYF.

The gene calls are TRBV5-4 and TRBJ2-1; TRBD2 aligns across 8 bases. Germline assignment: CDR1 SGHNT and CDR2 YYREEE (reference sequence). This CDR3 comprises 17 residues. V shed 4 bases, J shed 6 bases, and the junction held 15 bases outside the gene matches. The CDR3 loop reads CASSPGGGRINLNEQFF. CDR3 DNA: TGTGCCAGCAGCCCCGGGGGGGGACGCATCAACCTCAATGAGCAGTTCTTC.

The V call is TRBV7-9, the J call TRBJ2-2; tentatively, D is TRBD1 (6 bases). CDR1 SEHNR and CDR2 FQNEAQ come from the germline V gene (reference sequence). The V end was cut by 5 bases, the J end by 6 bases, with 19 bases between. The CDR3 covers 16 residues. The CDR3 sequence is CASSHRQVELAGELFF. Here the CDR3 DNA reads TGTGCCAGCAGCCACCGACAGGTAGAATTGGCCGGGGAGCTGTTTTTT.

This clone has more than one count but fewer than ten. The V call is TRBV9, the J call TRBJ2-7; 12 bases fit TRBD1. J gave up 3 bases and V 0 bases, and 1 base lay outside the gene matches. CDR1 is SGDLS, CDR2 YYNGEE, per germline. This CDR3 spans 15 amino acids. In nucleotides, the CDR3 is TGTGCCAGCAGCGTAGGGGACAGGGGGCTCTACGAGCAGTACTTC. This sequence encodes CASSVGDRGLYEQYF.